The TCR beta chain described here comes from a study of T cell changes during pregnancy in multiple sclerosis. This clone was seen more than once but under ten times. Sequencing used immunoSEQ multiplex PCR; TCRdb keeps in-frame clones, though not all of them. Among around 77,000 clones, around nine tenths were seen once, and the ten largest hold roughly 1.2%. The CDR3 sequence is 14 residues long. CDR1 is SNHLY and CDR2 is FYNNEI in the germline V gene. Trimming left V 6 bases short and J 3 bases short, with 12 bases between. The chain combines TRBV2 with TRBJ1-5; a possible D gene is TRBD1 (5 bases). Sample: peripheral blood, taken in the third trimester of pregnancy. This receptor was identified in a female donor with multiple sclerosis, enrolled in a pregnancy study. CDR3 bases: TGTGCCAGCAGCGCGACAGATCCCAATCAGCCCCAGCATTTT. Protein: CASSATDPNQPQHF.